This is a list of T cell receptor beta chains from one sample in a study of cytomegalovirus exposure and HLA in healthy donors. Libraries were prepared by immunoSEQ multiplex PCR; TCRdb keeps only in-frame clonotypes and omits some of them. The sample has more than 200,000 clones, 60% to 80% seen once. The material sequenced was PBMCs. These receptors all come from a man younger than 35 in good health and CMV-seronegative. Both conserved end residues are part of each CDR3. The order of the fields is CDR3 DNA, CDR3 protein, V gene, J gene, clone size, D gene. D genes are given only for firm matches. Size tells how often a clone was seen (once, few, many) or the class of an expanded clone, and some rows leave it out.

cdr3_nt: TGTGCCACCAGCAGAGATAAAGACTTTCAGTACTTC; cdr3_aa: CATSRDKDFQYF; v_call: TRBV15; j_call: TRBJ2-7; clone_size: -; d_call: -
cdr3_nt: TGTGCCAGCAGCCCCCAGGCGGGAGTAGGGAACACCGGGGAGCTGTTTTTT; cdr3_aa: CASSPQAGVGNTGELFF; v_call: TRBV7-6; j_call: TRBJ2-2; clone_size: once; d_call: TRBD2
cdr3_nt: TGTGCCAGCAGCTTAGAGGGTAGCGGGGGGCCGGGGGATACGCAGTATTTT; cdr3_aa: CASSLEGSGGPGDTQYF; v_call: TRBV7-2; j_call: TRBJ2-3; clone_size: -; d_call: TRBD2
cdr3_nt: TGTGCCAGCAGCCCTCGGGACAGGGGGCTGGGAGAGACCCAGTACTTC; cdr3_aa: CASSPRDRGLGETQYF; v_call: TRBV7-8; j_call: TRBJ2-5; clone_size: -; d_call: TRBD1
cdr3_nt: TGTGCCAGCAGCGTACCCGCCGGGGGGAACACTGAGGCTTTCTTT; cdr3_aa: CASSVPAGGNTEAFF; v_call: TRBV7-6; j_call: TRBJ1-1; clone_size: -; d_call: -
cdr3_nt: TGCAGCGTTTCAGGGGGACCCTTGAACACTGAAGCTTTCTTT; cdr3_aa: CSVSGGPLNTEAFF; v_call: TRBV29-1; j_call: TRBJ1-1; clone_size: -; d_call: TRBD1
cdr3_nt: TGTGCCAGCAGCGTAGGACAAGGACTCGGCAAAAACATTCAGTACTTC; cdr3_aa: CASSVGQGLGKNIQYF; v_call: TRBV9; j_call: TRBJ2-4; clone_size: -; d_call: -
cdr3_nt: TGTGCCAGCAGCTTCGGTAGGGGATCCCCCATTCAGTACTTC; cdr3_aa: CASSFGRGSPIQYF; v_call: TRBV5-6; j_call: TRBJ2-4; clone_size: -; d_call: -
cdr3_nt: TGTGCCAGCAGTTCAGGGAGGACAGGGGTCTACGAGCAGTACTTC; cdr3_aa: CASSSGRTGVYEQYF; v_call: TRBV28; j_call: TRBJ2-7; clone_size: -; d_call: TRBD1
cdr3_nt: TGTGCCAGCAGCCAAGGGGTAGGCAGGGGAACCGGGGAGCTGTTTTTT; cdr3_aa: CASSQGVGRGTGELFF; v_call: TRBV4-2; j_call: TRBJ2-2; clone_size: once; d_call: -
cdr3_nt: TGTGCCATCAGTGACAGGGGTTCGGCAGATACGCAGTATTTT; cdr3_aa: CAISDRGSADTQYF; v_call: TRBV10-3; j_call: TRBJ2-3; clone_size: -; d_call: -
cdr3_nt: TGTGCCAGCAGCTTAGAACAGCAAAATTCACCCCTCCACTTT; cdr3_aa: CASSLEQQNSPLHF; v_call: TRBV11-3; j_call: TRBJ1-6; clone_size: -; d_call: -
cdr3_nt: TGTGCCAGCAGTTTACCCTCCGGGACTAGCGGGAGGTCACGTGATACGCAGTATTTT; cdr3_aa: CASSLPSGTSGRSRDTQYF; v_call: TRBV27; j_call: TRBJ2-3; clone_size: -; d_call: TRBD2
cdr3_nt: TGTGCCAGCAGCTTAGACTGGACAGGCACTGAAGCTTTCTTT; cdr3_aa: CASSLDWTGTEAFF; v_call: TRBV7-2; j_call: TRBJ1-1; clone_size: -; d_call: TRBD1
cdr3_nt: TGTGCCAGCAGCCAAGGGGACACGAGCTCCTACGAGCAGTACTTC; cdr3_aa: CASSQGDTSSYEQYF; v_call: TRBV4-2; j_call: TRBJ2-7; clone_size: -; d_call: -
cdr3_nt: TGTGCCAGCAGTATCCGACTAGCGGGCCCCGTGGGCTACGAGCAGTACTTC; cdr3_aa: CASSIRLAGPVGYEQYF; v_call: TRBV28; j_call: TRBJ2-7; clone_size: -; d_call: TRBD2
cdr3_nt: TGTGCCAGCAGCCAAGATAGGGGGACAGGGAACGAGCAGTACTTC; cdr3_aa: CASSQDRGTGNEQYF; v_call: TRBV4-2; j_call: TRBJ2-7; clone_size: few; d_call: TRBD1
cdr3_nt: TGCAGCGTTGAAGAACTAGCGGGAGGGCCCAATGAGCAGTTCTTC; cdr3_aa: CSVEELAGGPNEQFF; v_call: TRBV29-1; j_call: TRBJ2-1; clone_size: -; d_call: TRBD2
cdr3_nt: TGTGCCAGCAGCTCGCGGGCAGAGAGCTCTGGGGCCAACGTCCTGACTTTC; cdr3_aa: CASSSRAESSGANVLTF; v_call: TRBV5-4; j_call: TRBJ2-6; clone_size: -; d_call: -
cdr3_nt: TGTGCCAGCAGCTTGGGAGGGACTAGCGGTACCTACGAGCAGTACTTC; cdr3_aa: CASSLGGTSGTYEQYF; v_call: TRBV11-3; j_call: TRBJ2-7; clone_size: -; d_call: TRBD2
cdr3_nt: TGTGCCAGCAGCCTCGGACTAGCGGTCCAAGAGACCCAGTACTTC; cdr3_aa: CASSLGLAVQETQYF; v_call: TRBV7-8; j_call: TRBJ2-5; clone_size: few; d_call: TRBD2
cdr3_nt: TGTGCCAGCAGAATAGCGGGGGGTCCGCGCGAGCAGTACTTC; cdr3_aa: CASRIAGGPREQYF; v_call: TRBV27; j_call: TRBJ2-7; clone_size: once; d_call: TRBD2
cdr3_nt: TGTGCCAGCAGTTACGAGGTAGATGAGCAGTTCTTC; cdr3_aa: CASSYEVDEQFF; v_call: TRBV6-6; j_call: TRBJ2-1; clone_size: -; d_call: -
cdr3_nt: TGTGCCTGGGCCCTCGGTACTAACTATGGCTACACCTTC; cdr3_aa: CAWALGTNYGYTF; v_call: TRBV30; j_call: TRBJ1-2; clone_size: -; d_call: -
cdr3_nt: TGTGCCAGCAGTGGGAACAGGGTTGCTGGAAACACCATATATTTT; cdr3_aa: CASSGNRVAGNTIYF; v_call: TRBV6-1; j_call: TRBJ1-3; clone_size: few; d_call: -
cdr3_nt: TGTGCCAGCACGGGACTACCCACCTACGAGCAGTACTTC; cdr3_aa: CASTGLPTYEQYF; v_call: TRBV6-5; j_call: TRBJ2-7; clone_size: -; d_call: TRBD2
cdr3_nt: TGTGCCAGTAGTATGAGTCGAGGGGCCAAAAACATTCAGTACTTC; cdr3_aa: CASSMSRGAKNIQYF; v_call: TRBV19; j_call: TRBJ2-4; clone_size: once; d_call: -
cdr3_nt: TGCGCCAGCAGCCAGAGGGGACAGGGGACAGATACGCAGTATTTT; cdr3_aa: CASSQRGQGTDTQYF; v_call: TRBV4-3; j_call: TRBJ2-3; clone_size: -; d_call: TRBD1
cdr3_nt: TGTGCCAGCAGCGCAGGGGATGAGCAGTTCTTC; cdr3_aa: CASSAGDEQFF; v_call: TRBV11-2; j_call: TRBJ2-1; clone_size: few; d_call: -
cdr3_nt: TGCAGCGTTGAAGGGCTAGCGGGGGGGCCGGATACGCAGTATTTT; cdr3_aa: CSVEGLAGGPDTQYF; v_call: TRBV29-1; j_call: TRBJ2-3; clone_size: -; d_call: TRBD2
cdr3_nt: TGTGCCAGCAGCTTGAGGGACAGGAGGGTAGGTAGCTGGCCGAACACTGAAGCTTTCTTT; cdr3_aa: CASSLRDRRVGSWPNTEAFF; v_call: TRBV5-4; j_call: TRBJ1-1; clone_size: few; d_call: TRBD1
cdr3_nt: TGTGCCAGCAGCCCCGCGTCCGACAGGGAAGAATCGTACTCCTACGAGCAGTACTTC; cdr3_aa: CASSPASDREESYSYEQYF; v_call: TRBV7-6; j_call: TRBJ2-7; clone_size: -; d_call: TRBD1
cdr3_nt: TGTGCCAGCAACCCTGGACAGCGCCTCTACGAGCAGTACTTC; cdr3_aa: CASNPGQRLYEQYF; v_call: TRBV11-2; j_call: TRBJ2-7; clone_size: -; d_call: -
cdr3_nt: TGTGCCAGCAGCTTAACTCGAGGACAGCCGAACACTGAAGCTTTCTTT; cdr3_aa: CASSLTRGQPNTEAFF; v_call: TRBV7-3; j_call: TRBJ1-1; clone_size: -; d_call: -
cdr3_nt: TGTGCCAGCAGGGATACAGGGGTGGAGACCCAGTACTTC; cdr3_aa: CASRDTGVETQYF; v_call: TRBV6-1; j_call: TRBJ2-5; clone_size: -; d_call: TRBD1